These 15 T cell receptor beta chains were sequenced from one sample in a study of shared clonotypes between healthy human individuals. TCRdb's table, derived via immunoSEQ multiplex PCR, lists solely in-frame clones and lacks some. The sample has 2 million to 2.5 million clones, approximately 93% seen once; the top ten hold around 0.4%. Sample: naive CD4+ T cells from PBMCs. Described subset: CD45RA+ positively selected. The receptors shown here come from a man aged 18 to 35 in good health. Some clones in this sample may be carry-over from other donors' samples.

J is TRBJ2-3 and V is TRBV2, with 8 bases aligning to TRBD1. Germline-derived CDR1 and CDR2 are SNHLY and FYNNEI. The CDR3 extends over 14 amino acids. With V trimmed by 6 bases and J by 3 bases, 5 bases remained unmatched. The DNA of the CDR3 is TGTGCCAGCAGATTCCAGGGGGCTACAGATACGCAGTATTTT. Translating it yields CASRFQGATDTQYF.

The chain recombines TRBV6-5 with TRBJ2-7; 9 bases are a match to TRBD1. CDR3 length: 14 amino acids. Trimming at V came to 6 bases and at J to 6 bases, leaving 9 bases not matched to a gene. CDR1 and CDR2 from the germline V gene are MNHEY and SVGAGI. CDR3: CASRRDRERFEQYF. The DNA of the CDR3 is TGTGCCAGCAGGAGGGACAGGGAGCGCTTCGAGCAGTACTTC.

As for this clone: The same CDR3 also results from other DNA sequences found in this sample. This rearrangement joins TRBV11-2 to TRBJ2-2; D unresolved. This CDR3 comprises 14 residues. The germline gives CDR1 SGHAT, CDR2 FQNNGV. Trimming pared 4 bases from V and 4 bases from J, leaving 10 bases between. CDR3 amino acids: CASSSRVGTGELFF. The CDR3 DNA sequence: TGTGCCAGCAGCTCGCGTGTGGGCACCGGGGAGCTGTTTTTT.

J is TRBJ1-5 and V is TRBV5-4; no clear D gene. Germline V lookup: CDR1 SGHNT, CDR2 YYREEE (reference sequence). Trimming removed 3 bases at V and 4 bases at J, with 11 bases between. The CDR3 contains 14 residues. The CDR3 spells CASSSQPENQPQHF. In nucleotides, the CDR3 is TGTGCCAGCAGCTCCCAGCCAGAGAATCAGCCCCAGCATTTT.

The chain joins TRBV19 to TRBJ1-2; possible D gene TRBD1, 6 bases. Trimming cost V 4 bases and J 8 bases, with 17 bases left between them. The length of the CDR3 is 14 residues. CDR1 and CDR2 from the germline V gene are LNHDA and SQIVND (reference sequence). CDR3 nucleotides: TGTGCCAGTAGTACAACCCCCTCCGACAGGGGCTACACCTTC. It translates to CASSTTPSDRGYTF.

This chain uses TRBV7-2 with TRBJ2-3, with D perhaps matching TRBD2 (6 bases). In germline, CDR1 is SGHTA, CDR2 FQGNSA. Trimming pared 1 base from V and 2 bases from J, leaving 7 bases between. The CDR3 extends over 14 amino acids. Written as DNA, the CDR3 is TGTGCCAGCAGCTTAGGGGGGGTCACAGATACGCAGTATTTT. Protein product: CASSLGGVTDTQYF.

The genes are TRBV9 and TRBJ1-1, with TRBD1 as a possible D gene (5 bases). The CDR3 contains 14 residues. V was clipped by 0 bases and J by 6 bases, with 12 bases between them. Germline CDR1 is SGDLS and CDR2 is YYNGEE. The CDR3 loop is CASSVVGDRAEAFF. In DNA form, the CDR3 reads TGTGCCAGCAGCGTAGTAGGGGATCGCGCTGAAGCTTTCTTT. The full variable domain, in which reference TRBV9 and TRBJ1-1 provide the parts outside the CDR3, is DSGVTQTPKHLITATGQRVTLRCSPRSGDLSVYWYQQSLDQGLQFLIQYYNGEERAKGNILERFSAQQFPDLHSELNLSSLELGDSALYFCASSVVGDRAEAFFGQGTRLTVV.

The chain recombines TRBV7-9 with TRBJ1-2; weak D call: TRBD1 (5 bases). The germline V and J ends were trimmed by 5 bases and 7 bases, with 20 bases remaining between them. The CDR3 has 15 residues. The V gene's germline CDR1 is SEHNR and CDR2 FQNEAQ (reference sequence). CDR3 DNA: TGTGCCAGCAGCAAAAAAGGGGCGGGAGGTCTTGGCTACACCTTC. Amino acid sequence: CASSKKGAGGLGYTF.

This clone was seen once. The chain carries TRBV28 and TRBJ1-1; tentatively, D is TRBD1 (5 bases). The CDR3 length is 11 residues. Trimming stripped 8 bases from V and 1 base from J, with 5 bases between. Germline assignment: CDR1 MDHEN and CDR2 SYDVKM. The CDR3 DNA sequence: TGTGCCAGCGACAGGAACACTGAAGCTTTCTTT. Translating it yields CASDRNTEAFF.

This clone was found once. The V call is TRBV9, the J call TRBJ2-3; 9 bases are a match to TRBD2. Germline assignment: CDR1 SGDLS and CDR2 YYNGEE. The CDR3 runs to 17 residues. Unmatched junction bases numbered 11, after V lost 4 bases and J lost 2 bases. CDR3 protein: CASSSIVSSGVTDTQYF. In DNA, the CDR3 is TGTGCCAGCAGCTCTATCGTGTCTAGCGGGGTCACAGATACGCAGTATTTT.

The chain's CDR3 is CASSIRPTGINTEAFF. The CDR3 bases are TGTGCCAGTAGTATTCGGCCGACAGGGATAAACACTGAAGCTTTCTTT. The V and J genes are TRBV19 and TRBJ1-1; the match to TRBD1 covers 7 bases. This CDR3 has 16 residues. After removal of 3 bases from V and 2 bases from J, the junction contained 9 bases not matched to a gene. Germline assignment: CDR1 LNHDA and CDR2 SQIVND (reference sequence).

Points on this clone: This specimen includes other DNA sequences encoding the same CDR3. The gene calls are TRBV5-1 and TRBJ2-3; D is ambiguous. Germline V lookup: CDR1 SGHRS, CDR2 YFSETQ. The CDR3 runs to 14 residues. V shed 0 bases and J shed 2 bases, with 7 bases lying between them. The CDR3 reads CASSLGTVTDTQYF. In DNA, the CDR3 is TGCGCCAGCAGCTTGGGAACGGTCACAGATACGCAGTATTTT. Drawing the rest from reference TRBV5-1 and TRBJ2-3, the complete variable domain is KAGVTQTPRYLIKTRGQQVTLSCSPISGHRSVSWYQQTPGQGLQFLFEYFSETQRNKGNFPGRFSGRQFSNSRSEMNVSTLELGDSALYLCASSLGTVTDTQYFGPGTRLTVL.

Details on this clone: Other DNA sequences in this sample translate to the same CDR3. The chain uses TRBV28 and TRBJ2-1; perhaps TRBD2 as D (5 bases). CDR1 and CDR2 from the germline V gene are MDHEN and SYDVKM. V lost 3 bases, J lost 0 bases, and 6 bases lay in between. CDR3 length equals 14 residues. The CDR3 DNA is TGTGCCAGCAGTTTGGGGAGCTCCTACAATGAGCAGTTCTTC. It encodes CASSLGSSYNEQFF.

The chain combines TRBV11-2 with TRBJ2-3, with 7 nucleotides matching TRBD2. The V segment lost 1 base and the J segment 5 bases; nucleotides outside the gene matches: 3. CDR3 length: 14 residues. From germline, CDR1 is SGHAT and CDR2 FQNNGV. CDR3 region: CASSLGTRGDTQYF. In DNA form, the CDR3 reads TGTGCCAGCAGCTTAGGGACTAGAGGAGATACGCAGTATTTT. The whole variable domain, remainder taken from reference TRBV11-2 and TRBJ2-3, is EAGVAQSPRYKIIEKRQSVAFWCNPISGHATLYWYQQILGQGPKLLIQFQNNGVVDDSQLPKDRFSAERLKGVDSTLKIQPAKLEDSAVYLCASSLGTRGDTQYFGPGTRLTVL.

On this clone: This same CDR3 is encoded by further DNA sequences in the sample. The V and J genes are TRBV7-2 and TRBJ2-7; TRBD2 aligns across 8 bases. The CDR3 sequence is 15 residues long. The J segment lost 2 bases and the V segment lost 1 base, leaving 4 bases of the junction unmatched. The germline V gene encodes CDR1 SGHTA and CDR2 FQGNSA. The CDR3 loop is CASSLGPGLAYEQYF. The CDR3 nucleotides read TGTGCCAGCAGCTTAGGGCCGGGACTAGCCTACGAGCAGTACTTC.